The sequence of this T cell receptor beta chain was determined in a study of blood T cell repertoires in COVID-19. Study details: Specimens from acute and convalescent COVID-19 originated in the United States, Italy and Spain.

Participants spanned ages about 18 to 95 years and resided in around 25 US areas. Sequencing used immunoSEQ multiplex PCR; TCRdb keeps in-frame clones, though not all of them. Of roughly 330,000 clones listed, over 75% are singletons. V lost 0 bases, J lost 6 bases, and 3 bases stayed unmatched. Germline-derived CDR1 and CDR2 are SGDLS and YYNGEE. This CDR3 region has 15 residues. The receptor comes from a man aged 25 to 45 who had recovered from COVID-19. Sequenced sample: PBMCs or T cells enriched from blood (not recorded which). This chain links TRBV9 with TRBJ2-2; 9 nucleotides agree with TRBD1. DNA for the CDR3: TGTGCCAGCAGCGTAGGACAGGGGGTAGCCGGGGAGCTGTTTTTT. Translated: CASSVGQGVAGELFF.